The T cell receptor (beta chain) under discussion was sequenced for a study of metastatic and nonmetastatic thyroid tumors. CDR3 length: 13 residues. From germline, CDR1 is SGHDN and CDR2 FVKESK. Findings and limits, study-wide: As reported, TCR beta diversity in blood and tumor was significantly higher in malignant thyroid tumors than in benign nodules.

In this sample, this clone turned up a few times. Its antigen remains unknown. Given a much more abundant clone one base away, this may be a read error. Prior to thyroid surgery, none of the patients had received any treatment. TCRdb recomputed clones from the PCR reads via MiXCR. The sample holds some 27,000 clones; 20% to 30% are singletons and the top ten take 2.4%. The source is a female donor with papillary thyroid cancer or a benign thyroid nodule (not recorded which). Some clones in this sample may be carry-over from other donors' samples. The chain uses TRBV14 and TRBJ2-3; D not certain. What was sequenced was blood. The CDR3 sequence is CASSQAGTDAQYF. DNA for the CDR3: TGTGCCAGCAGCCAAGCTGGCACAGATGCGCAGTATTTT.